The rows below give T cell receptor beta chains drawn from one sample of a study of spatial heterogeneity in lung cancer. MiXCR, applied by TCRdb to the 5' RACE reads, yields one record per CDR3 protein. The repertoire has about 43,000 distinct CDR3 sequences, 20% to 25% of them found once; the top ten carry less than 8.5%. The specimen was PBMCs, collected at follow-up. These receptors all come from a female donor with early-stage non-small cell lung cancer. Both conserved end residues are part of each CDR3. A D gene is named only where the DNA matches it firmly. Size is omitted from some rows. Given values are once, few, many or a class for expanded clones.

size: few; J: TRBJ1-5; D: NA; V: TRBV5-1; DNA: TGCGCCAGCAGCTTAACCGGGGGCAATCAGCCCCAGCATTTT; CDR3: CASSLTGGNQPQHF
size: few; J: TRBJ2-7; D: TRBD2; V: TRBV27; DNA: TGTGCCAGCAGCCCAGGAACTAGCGGGATTACCCACGAGCAGTACTTC; CDR3: CASSPGTSGITHEQYF
size: few; J: TRBJ2-2; D: NA; V: TRBV7-3; DNA: TGTGCCAGCAGCTCGGGACTTCACACCGGGGAGCTGTTTTTT; CDR3: CASSSGLHTGELFF
size: few; J: TRBJ2-1; D: NA; V: TRBV5-1; DNA: TGCGCCAGCAGCGAAACGGGGCGCGGGTTCTTC; CDR3: CASSETGRGFF
size: NA; J: TRBJ2-3; D: TRBD1; V: TRBV5-6; DNA: TGTGCCAGCAGCTTGCCAGGGGGAGCAGATACGCAGTATTTT; CDR3: CASSLPGGADTQYF
size: NA; J: TRBJ2-7; D: NA; V: TRBV5-1; DNA: TGCGCCAGCAGCTTGCTTTTCCCCCCGGGGGACTTC; CDR3: CASSLLFPPGDF
size: many; J: TRBJ2-6; D: NA; V: TRBV6-6; DNA: TGTGCCAGCATTGGGCAACGGGGCGGTTTTGGGGCCAACGTCCTGACTTTC; CDR3: CASIGQRGGFGANVLTF
size: NA; J: TRBJ2-2; D: NA; V: TRBV7-3; DNA: TGTGCCAGCACAGAATTGGAATCGGCCGGGGAGCTGTTTTTT; CDR3: CASTELESAGELFF
size: NA; J: TRBJ2-3; D: TRBD2; V: TRBV7-8; DNA: TGTGCCAGCAGCTTCCTACTAGCGGGAGCCCAAACGCAGTATTTT; CDR3: CASSFLLAGAQTQYF
size: few; J: TRBJ1-2; D: NA; V: TRBV12-3/TRBV12-4; DNA: TGTGCCAGCAGTTTAGTTGCCTATGGCTACACCTTC; CDR3: CASSLVAYGYTF
size: few; J: TRBJ1-4; D: NA; V: TRBV5-1; DNA: TGCGCCAGCAGCTTGGGACAGCTTAATGAAAAACTGTTTTTT; CDR3: CASSLGQLNEKLFF
size: medium-sized; J: TRBJ1-1; D: TRBD1; V: TRBV5-6; DNA: TGTGCCAGCAGCCCATCGACAGGGACTGAAGCTTTCTTT; CDR3: CASSPSTGTEAFF
size: few; J: TRBJ2-3; D: TRBD2; V: TRBV29-1; DNA: TGCAGCGTCGGAGCGGGGGGCACAGATACGCAGTATTTT; CDR3: CSVGAGGTDTQYF
size: NA; J: TRBJ2-1; D: TRBD2; V: TRBV7-9; DNA: TGTGCCAGCAGACTTAGAGCGGGAGGGTTAAATGAGCAGTTCTTC; CDR3: CASRLRAGGLNEQFF
size: many; J: TRBJ2-2; D: NA; V: TRBV11-1; DNA: TGTGCCAGCAGCTTACTGGACGGGGAGCTGTTTTTT; CDR3: CASSLLDGELFF
size: NA; J: TRBJ2-1; D: TRBD2; V: TRBV25-1; DNA: TGTGCCAGCAGCTGGGGGGAGGGTTACAATGAGCAGTTCTTC; CDR3: CASSWGEGYNEQFF
size: few; J: TRBJ2-1; D: NA; V: TRBV7-9; DNA: TGTGCCAGCAGCTTAGAGCGAGGTGATGAGCAGTTCTTC; CDR3: CASSLERGDEQFF
size: once; J: TRBJ2-3; D: NA; V: TRBV10-1; DNA: TGCGCCAGCAGTGAGGCCACAGATACGCAGTATTTT; CDR3: CASSEATDTQYF
size: few; J: TRBJ2-7; D: NA; V: TRBV28; DNA: TGTGCCAGCAGTATCATAGGACTGGGGGTCTACGAGCAGTACTTC; CDR3: CASSIIGLGVYEQYF
size: many; J: TRBJ2-1; D: NA; V: TRBV14; DNA: TGTGCCAGCAGCTCCCAGAGAGGGCATGAGCAGTTCTTC; CDR3: CASSSQRGHEQFF
size: NA; J: TRBJ2-5; D: TRBD2; V: TRBV7-3; DNA: TGTGCCAGCAGCCTAGCGGGGGGACAAGAGACCCAGTACTTC; CDR3: CASSLAGGQETQYF
size: many; J: TRBJ2-2; D: NA; V: TRBV7-2; DNA: TGTGCCAGCAGCCCTAGCTGGGGGGACACCGGGGAGCTGTTTTTT; CDR3: CASSPSWGDTGELFF
size: many; J: TRBJ1-2; D: TRBD1; V: TRBV12-5; DNA: TGTGCTAGTGGTATCGGACAGGCCTATGGCTACACCTTC; CDR3: CASGIGQAYGYTF
size: many; J: TRBJ1-6; D: NA; V: TRBV18; DNA: TGTGCCAGCTCACCACGAGAGAGGGATGGTTCACCCCTCCACTTT; CDR3: CASSPRERDGSPLHF
size: NA; J: TRBJ1-5; D: TRBD1; V: TRBV18; DNA: TGTGCCAGCTCACGGACAGGGGGCGGGCAGCCCCAGCATTTT; CDR3: CASSRTGGGQPQHF
size: few; J: TRBJ2-5; D: NA; V: TRBV18; DNA: TGTGCCAGCTCACCACCCGCTGGGGCCGGAGAGACCCAGTACTTC; CDR3: CASSPPAGAGETQYF
size: many; J: TRBJ2-5; D: TRBD2; V: TRBV5-4; DNA: TGTGCCAGCAGCCCTGGACTAGCGGGGTTTGAGACCCAGTACTTC; CDR3: CASSPGLAGFETQYF
size: NA; J: TRBJ2-1; D: TRBD2; V: TRBV19; DNA: TGTGCCAGTAGAACCGGGACTAGCGGGTACAATGAGCAGTTCTTC; CDR3: CASRTGTSGYNEQFF
size: many; J: TRBJ1-6; D: NA; V: TRBV3-1; DNA: TGTGCCAGCAGCCAAGATCGGGGGTCAGACTCACCCCTCCACTTT; CDR3: CASSQDRGSDSPLHF
size: many; J: TRBJ2-4; D: NA; V: TRBV7-8; DNA: TGTGCCAGCAGCTCCCCTCTTCGGGATGGCAAAAACATTCAGTACTTC; CDR3: CASSSPLRDGKNIQYF
size: few; J: TRBJ2-7; D: NA; V: TRBV5-1; DNA: TGCGCCAGCAGCTTGCTGGGCGAGCGGGCTGCAACGGGCCACGAGCAGTACTTC; CDR3: CASSLLGERAATGHEQYF
size: few; J: TRBJ2-1; D: TRBD2; V: TRBV5-1; DNA: TGCGCCAGCAGCTCATTTAGCGGGAGGGAAGGTGAGCAGTTCTTC; CDR3: CASSSFSGREGEQFF
size: many; J: TRBJ1-1; D: NA; V: TRBV5-1; DNA: TGCGCCAGCAGCTTAATGGGACACCAGAACACTGAAGCTTTCTTT; CDR3: CASSLMGHQNTEAFF
size: NA; J: TRBJ2-2; D: TRBD2; V: TRBV5-6; DNA: TGTGCCAGCAGCTTACCGGGACTAGCGGTTATAGAAGGGGAGCTGTTTTTT; CDR3: CASSLPGLAVIEGELFF
size: many; J: TRBJ2-5; D: TRBD2; V: TRBV20-1; DNA: TGCAGTGCTGTCAGACTAGCGGGAGTTGAGACCCAGTACTTC; CDR3: CSAVRLAGVETQYF
size: NA; J: TRBJ1-5; D: NA; V: TRBV5-8; DNA: TGTGCCAGCAGCCCGATTAATCAGCCCCAGCATTTT; CDR3: CASSPINQPQHF
size: few; J: TRBJ1-1; D: NA; V: TRBV12-5; DNA: TGTGCTAGTGGTTTGGACGGCTACACTGAAGCTTTCTTT; CDR3: CASGLDGYTEAFF